This T cell receptor beta chain was identified during a study of T cell changes during pregnancy in multiple sclerosis. This CDR3 spans 15 amino acids. Germline V lookup: CDR1 LGHNT, CDR2 FRNRAP. Trimming took 5 bases from V and 8 from J; bases not matched to a gene: 7. The assay was immunoSEQ multiplex PCR, and TCRdb's table has in-frame clones only and misses some. The data contain tens of thousands of clones, roughly 91% of them singletons. This clonotype originated in a female donor in good health, enrolled as a control in a pregnancy study. The specimen was peripheral blood, collected in the third trimester of pregnancy. The chain employs TRBV12-5 and TRBJ1-4, with 11 nucleotides matching TRBD1. The CDR3 here is CASGPGQGGNEKLFF. Here the CDR3 DNA reads TGTGCTAGTGGTCCGGGACAGGGGGGAAACGAAAAACTGTTTTTT.